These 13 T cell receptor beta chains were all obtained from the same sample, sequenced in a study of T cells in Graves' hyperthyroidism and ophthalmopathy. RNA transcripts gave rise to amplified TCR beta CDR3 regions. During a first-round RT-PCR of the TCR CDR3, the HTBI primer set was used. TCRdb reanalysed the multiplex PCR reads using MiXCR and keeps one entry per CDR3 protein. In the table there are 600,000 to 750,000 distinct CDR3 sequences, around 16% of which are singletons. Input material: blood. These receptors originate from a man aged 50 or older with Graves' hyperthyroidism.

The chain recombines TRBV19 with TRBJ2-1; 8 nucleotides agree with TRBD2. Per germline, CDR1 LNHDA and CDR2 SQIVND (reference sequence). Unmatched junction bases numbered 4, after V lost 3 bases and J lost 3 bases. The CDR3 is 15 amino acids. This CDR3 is CASSIRREVYNEQFF. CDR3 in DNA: TGTGCCAGTAGTATCAGGCGGGAGGTCTACAATGAGCAGTTCTTC.

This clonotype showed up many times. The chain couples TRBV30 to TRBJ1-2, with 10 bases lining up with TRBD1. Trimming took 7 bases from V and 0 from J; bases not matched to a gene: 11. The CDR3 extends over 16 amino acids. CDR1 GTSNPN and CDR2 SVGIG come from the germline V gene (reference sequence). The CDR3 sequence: CALIPGQGTTNYGYTF. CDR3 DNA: TGTGCCTTAATACCGGGACAGGGGACAACTAACTATGGCTACACCTTC.

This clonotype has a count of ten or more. As DNA, the CDR3 is TGTGCCACCTCAGGGATCTCTCGCTATGGCTACACCTTC. Residues: CATSGISRYGYTF. The chain couples TRBV6-2 or TRBV6-3 to TRBJ1-2; D perhaps matches TRBD1 (5 bases). Trimming left V 10 bases short and J 4 bases short, with 16 bases between. This CDR3 spans 13 amino acids. From germline, CDR1 is MNHEY and CDR2 SVGEGT.

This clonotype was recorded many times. Written as DNA, the CDR3 is TGTGCCAGCAGCGTAGTATCAGGGGGCTTCAACGAGCAGTACTTC. It is translated as CASSVVSGGFNEQYF. This sequence joins TRBV9 and TRBJ2-7; the match to TRBD1 covers 8 bases. The CDR3 runs to 15 residues. V lost 0 bases to trimming and J lost 5 bases; unmatched junction nucleotides: 7. Germline V gene data show CDR1 as SGDLS and CDR2 as YYNGEE.

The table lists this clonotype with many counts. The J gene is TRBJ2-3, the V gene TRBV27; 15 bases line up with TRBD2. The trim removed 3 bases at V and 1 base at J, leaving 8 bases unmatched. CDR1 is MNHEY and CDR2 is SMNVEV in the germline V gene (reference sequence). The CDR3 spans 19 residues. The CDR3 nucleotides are TGTGCCAGCAGTTTTGGACTAGCGGGAGGGGCGCGGGGCACAGATACGCAGTATTTT. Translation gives CASSFGLAGGARGTDTQYF.

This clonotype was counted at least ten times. The CDR3 nucleotides read TGCAGTGCCCCCACCTCAGCGCGGGTCAATGAGCAGTTCTTC. Protein sequence: CSAPTSARVNEQFF. V usage is TRBV20-1 and J usage is TRBJ2-1; tentative D call: TRBD2 (5 bases). V dropped 6 bases and J dropped 6 bases, with 18 bases sitting between them. The V gene's germline CDR1 is DFQATT and CDR2 SNEGSKA (reference sequence). The CDR3 covers 14 residues.

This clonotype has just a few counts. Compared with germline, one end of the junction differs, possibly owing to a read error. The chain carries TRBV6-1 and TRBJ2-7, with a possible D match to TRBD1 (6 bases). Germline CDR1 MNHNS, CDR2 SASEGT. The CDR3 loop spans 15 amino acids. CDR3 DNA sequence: TGTGCCAGCAGTGAAGGGGCAGGGGCCTCCTGCGAGCAGTACTTC. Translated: CASSEGAGASCEQYF.

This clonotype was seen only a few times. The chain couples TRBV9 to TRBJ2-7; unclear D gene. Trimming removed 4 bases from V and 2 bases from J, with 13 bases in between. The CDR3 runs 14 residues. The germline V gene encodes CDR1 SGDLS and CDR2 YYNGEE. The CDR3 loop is CASSPESGPYEQYF. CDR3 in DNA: TGTGCCAGCAGCCCGGAAAGTGGGCCCTACGAGCAGTACTTC.

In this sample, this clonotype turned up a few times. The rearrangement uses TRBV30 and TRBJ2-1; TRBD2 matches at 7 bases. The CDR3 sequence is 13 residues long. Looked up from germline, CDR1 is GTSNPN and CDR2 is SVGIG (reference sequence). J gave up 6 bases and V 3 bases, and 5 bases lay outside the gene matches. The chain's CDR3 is CAWSSGRSNEQFF. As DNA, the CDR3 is TGTGCCTGGAGCTCCGGGAGGAGCAATGAGCAGTTCTTC.

The chain's CDR3 is CASSFGTSGRQKETQYF. The CDR3 nucleotides read TGTGCCAGCAGTTTTGGGACTAGCGGGAGGCAGAAAGAGACCCAGTACTTC. The chain combines TRBV28 with TRBJ2-5; TRBD2 agrees at 15 bases. V lost 3 bases, J lost 3 bases, and 5 bases stayed unmatched. Per germline, CDR1 MDHEN and CDR2 SYDVKM. The CDR3 loop spans 17 amino acids.

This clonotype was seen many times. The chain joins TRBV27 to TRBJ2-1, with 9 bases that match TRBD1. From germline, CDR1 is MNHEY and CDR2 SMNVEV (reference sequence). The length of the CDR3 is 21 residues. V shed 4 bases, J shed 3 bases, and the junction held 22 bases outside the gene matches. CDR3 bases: TGTGCCAGCAGTTCCGCCACCGGGACAGGGCAAACCAGCGGTAACTACAATGAGCAGTTCTTC. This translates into CASSSATGTGQTSGNYNEQFF.

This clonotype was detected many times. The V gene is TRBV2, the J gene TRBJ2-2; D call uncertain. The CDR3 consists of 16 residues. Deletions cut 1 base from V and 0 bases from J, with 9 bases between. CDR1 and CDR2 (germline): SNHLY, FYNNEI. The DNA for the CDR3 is TGTGCCAGCAGTGAAGAAAGGATATCGAACACCGGGGAGCTGTTTTTT. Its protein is CASSEERISNTGELFF.

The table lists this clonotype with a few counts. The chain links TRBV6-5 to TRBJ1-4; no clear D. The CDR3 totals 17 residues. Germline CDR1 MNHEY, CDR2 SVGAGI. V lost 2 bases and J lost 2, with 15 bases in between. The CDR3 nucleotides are TGTGCCAGCAGTTACCAGGTCCGGCAAACTACTAATGAAAAACTGTTTTTT. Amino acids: CASSYQVRQTTNEKLFF.